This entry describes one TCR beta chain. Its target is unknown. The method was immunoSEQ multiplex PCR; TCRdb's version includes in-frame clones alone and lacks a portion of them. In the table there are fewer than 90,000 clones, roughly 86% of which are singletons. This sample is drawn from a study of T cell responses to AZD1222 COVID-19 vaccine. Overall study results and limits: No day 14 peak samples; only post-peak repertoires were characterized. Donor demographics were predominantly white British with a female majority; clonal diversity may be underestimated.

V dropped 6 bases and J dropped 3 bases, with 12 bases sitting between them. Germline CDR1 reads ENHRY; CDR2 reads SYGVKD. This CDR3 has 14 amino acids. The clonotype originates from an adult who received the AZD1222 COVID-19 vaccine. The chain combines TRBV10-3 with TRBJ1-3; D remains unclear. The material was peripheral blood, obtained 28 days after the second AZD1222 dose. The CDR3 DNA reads TGTGCCATCAGCCCGGTCAGTAGTGGAAACACCATATATTTT. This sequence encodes CAISPVSSGNTIYF.